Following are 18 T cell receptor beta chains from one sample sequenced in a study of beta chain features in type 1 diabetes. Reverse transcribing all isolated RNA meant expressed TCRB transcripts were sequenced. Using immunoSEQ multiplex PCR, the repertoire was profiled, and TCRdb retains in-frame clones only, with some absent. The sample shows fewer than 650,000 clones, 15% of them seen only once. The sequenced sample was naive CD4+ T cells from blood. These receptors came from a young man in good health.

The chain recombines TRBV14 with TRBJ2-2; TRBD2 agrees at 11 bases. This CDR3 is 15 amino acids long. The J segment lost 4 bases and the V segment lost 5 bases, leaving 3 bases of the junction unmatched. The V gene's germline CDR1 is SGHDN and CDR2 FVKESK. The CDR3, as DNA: TGTGCCAGCAGCTTACTAGCGGGGGTCACCGGGGAGCTGTTTTTT. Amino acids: CASSLLAGVTGELFF.

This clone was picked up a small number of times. The CDR3 region has the DNA TGCGCCAGCAGCCAAAGGCTAGCGGGAGGCACAGATACGCAGTATTTT. Translation: CASSQRLAGGTDTQYF. The gene calls are TRBV4-1 and TRBJ2-3; the match to TRBD2 covers 10 bases. The CDR3 consists of 16 residues. Germline V gene data show CDR1 as MGHRA and CDR2 as YSYEKL. J lost 1 base, V lost 2 bases, and 3 bases had no gene match.

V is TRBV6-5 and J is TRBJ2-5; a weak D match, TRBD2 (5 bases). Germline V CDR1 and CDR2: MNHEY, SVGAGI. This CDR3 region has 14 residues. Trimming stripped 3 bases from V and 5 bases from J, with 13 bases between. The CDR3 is CASSYPGEWETQYF. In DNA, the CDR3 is TGTGCCAGCAGTTATCCCGGGGAATGGGAGACCCAGTACTTC.

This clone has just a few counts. The chain's CDR3 is CASNRWGRGSSGELFF. CDR3 coding DNA: TGCGCCAGCAACAGATGGGGCAGGGGTTCATCGGGGGAGCTGTTTTTT. This chain uses TRBV4-3 with TRBJ2-2, with D possibly being TRBD1 (6 bases). The CDR3 sequence is 16 residues long. The germline V and J ends were trimmed by 7 bases and 8 bases, with 23 bases remaining between them. Germline values: CDR1 LGHNA, CDR2 YSLEER.

The CDR3 reads CASSLAPGSTDTQYF. CDR3 coding DNA: TGTGCCAGCAGCTTAGCCCCAGGTAGCACAGATACGCAGTATTTT. The chain carries TRBV11-2 and TRBJ2-3; D remains ambiguous. V was clipped by 1 base and J by 0 bases, with 8 bases between them. The CDR3 extends over 15 amino acids. CDR1 SGHAT and CDR2 FQNNGV come from the germline V gene.

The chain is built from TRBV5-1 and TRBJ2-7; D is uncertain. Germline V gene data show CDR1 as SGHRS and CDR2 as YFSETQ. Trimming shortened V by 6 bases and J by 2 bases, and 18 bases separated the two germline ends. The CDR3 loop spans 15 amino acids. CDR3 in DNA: TGCGCCAGCAAGACCGGCCAGCTTGGCCCCTACGAGCAGTACTTC. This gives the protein CASKTGQLGPYEQYF.

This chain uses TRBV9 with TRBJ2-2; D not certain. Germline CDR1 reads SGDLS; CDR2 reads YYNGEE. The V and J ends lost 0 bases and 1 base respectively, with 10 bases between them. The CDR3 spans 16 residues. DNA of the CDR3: TGTGCCAGCAGCGTAGGCCCAGGCCTGAACACCGGGGAGCTGTTTTTT. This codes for CASSVGPGLNTGELFF.

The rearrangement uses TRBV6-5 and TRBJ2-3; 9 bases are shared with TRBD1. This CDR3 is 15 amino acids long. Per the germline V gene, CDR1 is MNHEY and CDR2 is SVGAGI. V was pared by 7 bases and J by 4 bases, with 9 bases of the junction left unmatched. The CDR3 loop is CASTPQGAWADTQYF. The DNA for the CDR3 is TGTGCCAGCACCCCACAGGGGGCTTGGGCAGATACGCAGTATTTT.

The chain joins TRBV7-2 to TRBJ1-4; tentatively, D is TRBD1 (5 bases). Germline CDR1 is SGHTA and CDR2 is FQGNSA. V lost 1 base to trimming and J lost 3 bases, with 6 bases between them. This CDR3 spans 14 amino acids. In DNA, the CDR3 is TGTGCCAGCAGCTTAGAAGGGGCTAATGAAAAACTGTTTTTT. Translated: CASSLEGANEKLFF.

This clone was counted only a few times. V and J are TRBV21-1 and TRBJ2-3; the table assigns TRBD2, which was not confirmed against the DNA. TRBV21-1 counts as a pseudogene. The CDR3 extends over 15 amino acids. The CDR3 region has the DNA TGTGCCAGCAGCAAAGGAGGACTAGTTGCAGATACGCAGTATTTT. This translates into CASSKGGLVADTQYF.

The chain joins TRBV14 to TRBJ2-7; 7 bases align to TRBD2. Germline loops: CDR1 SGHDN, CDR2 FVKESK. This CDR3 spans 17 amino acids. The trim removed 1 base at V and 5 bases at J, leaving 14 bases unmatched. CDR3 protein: CASSQGRREGLRDEQYF. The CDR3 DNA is TGTGCCAGCAGCCAAGGGCGCAGGGAGGGGCTTCGCGACGAGCAGTACTTC.

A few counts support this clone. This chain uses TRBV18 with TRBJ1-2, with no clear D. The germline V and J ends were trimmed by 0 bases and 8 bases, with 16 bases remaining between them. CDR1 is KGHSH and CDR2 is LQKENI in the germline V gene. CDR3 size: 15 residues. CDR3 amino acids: CASSPPGGLFRGYTF. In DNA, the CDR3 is TGTGCCAGCTCACCACCAGGAGGGTTATTCCGGGGCTACACCTTC.

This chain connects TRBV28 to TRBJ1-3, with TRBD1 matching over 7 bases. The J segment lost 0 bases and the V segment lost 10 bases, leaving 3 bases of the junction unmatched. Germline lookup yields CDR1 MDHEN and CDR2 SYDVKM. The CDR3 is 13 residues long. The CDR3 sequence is CATSGGSGNTIYF. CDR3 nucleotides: TGTGCCACTTCAGGGGGCTCTGGAAACACCATATATTTT.

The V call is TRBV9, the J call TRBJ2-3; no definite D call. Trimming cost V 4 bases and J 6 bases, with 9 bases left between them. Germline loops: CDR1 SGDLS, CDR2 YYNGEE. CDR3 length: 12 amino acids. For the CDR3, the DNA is TGTGCCAGCAGCCTGTGGGGTGATACGCAGTATTTT. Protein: CASSLWGDTQYF.

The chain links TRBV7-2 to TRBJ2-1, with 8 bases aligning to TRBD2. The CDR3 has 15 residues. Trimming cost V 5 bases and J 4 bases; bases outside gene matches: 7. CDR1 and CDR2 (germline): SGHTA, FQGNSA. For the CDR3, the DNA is TGTGCCAGCAGCGCCGGGACTAGTCCGTACAATGAGCAGTTCTTC. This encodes CASSAGTSPYNEQFF.

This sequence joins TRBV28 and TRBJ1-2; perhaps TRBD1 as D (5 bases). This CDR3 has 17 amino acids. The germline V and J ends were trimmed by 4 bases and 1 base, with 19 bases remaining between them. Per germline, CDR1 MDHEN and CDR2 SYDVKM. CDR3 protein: CASSSPLGQALNYGYTF. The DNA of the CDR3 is TGTGCCAGCAGTTCCCCCCTGGGGCAGGCGCTTAACTATGGCTACACCTTC.

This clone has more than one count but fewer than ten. CDR3 in amino acids: CASSPLPRIGSRGYGYTF. The CDR3 bases are TGTGCCAGCAGCCCGTTACCCCGAATAGGCTCCAGAGGGTATGGCTACACCTTC. The chain uses TRBV9 and TRBJ1-2; the D is unclear. With 4 bases removed from V and 5 bases from J, the gap between germline ends came to 27 bases. This CDR3 region has 18 residues. The germline V gene encodes CDR1 SGDLS and CDR2 YYNGEE.

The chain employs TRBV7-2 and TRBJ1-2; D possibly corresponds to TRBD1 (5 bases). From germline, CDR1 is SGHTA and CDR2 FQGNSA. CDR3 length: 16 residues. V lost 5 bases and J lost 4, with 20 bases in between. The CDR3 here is CASSAPGLVEGYGYTF. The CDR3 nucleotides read TGTGCCAGCAGCGCCCCGGGACTCGTGGAGGGCTATGGCTACACCTTC.